The 5 T cell receptor beta chains reported below all come from one sample, sequenced in a study of blood T cell repertoires in COVID-19. Produced via immunoSEQ multiplex PCR; TCRdb's table is partial and in-frame only. The sample holds about 71,000 clones; roughly four fifths are singletons and the top ten take under 30%. What was sequenced was peripheral blood. These receptor sequences come from a woman at least 80 years old with active or convalescent COVID-19.

This clone was counted a single time. The chain combines TRBV12-5 with TRBJ1-1; 7 bases align to TRBD1. Germline V gene data show CDR1 as LGHNT and CDR2 as FRNRAP. There are 15 residues in the CDR3. Trimming at V came to 1 base and at J to 0 bases, leaving 2 bases not matched to a gene. Here the CDR3 DNA reads TGTGCTAGTGGTTTGGGACAGGGCCTGAACACTGAAGCTTTCTTT. It codes for CASGLGQGLNTEAFF.

This chain joins TRBV9 and TRBJ1-6; D is perhaps TRBD1 (6 bases). Germline lookup yields CDR1 SGDLS and CDR2 YYNGEE. The CDR3 contains 12 residues. The germline V and J ends were trimmed by 2 bases and 13 bases, with 10 bases remaining between them. In nucleotides, the CDR3 is TGTGCCAGCAGCGTCGGGGGGGCTCCCCTCCACTTT. It yields the protein CASSVGGAPLHF.

The chain recombines TRBV7-2 with TRBJ2-7; weak D call: TRBD2 (6 bases). The CDR3 has 14 residues. Trimming shortened V by 2 bases and J by 2 bases, and 10 bases separated the two germline ends. Germline loops: CDR1 SGHTA, CDR2 FQGNSA. CDR3 in amino acids: CASSLYGGTYEQYF. CDR3 DNA: TGTGCCAGCAGCTTATATGGGGGGACCTACGAGCAGTACTTC.

The chain links TRBV15 to TRBJ1-1; a possible D gene is TRBD1 (6 bases). V lost 6 bases to trimming and J lost 1 base, with 18 bases between them. The germline V gene has CDR1 LNHNV and CDR2 YYDKDF (reference sequence). This CDR3 comprises 16 residues. The CDR3 DNA reads as TGTGCCACCAGGGGAACAAGATACAGGGAGAACACTGAAGCTTTCTTT. Residues: CATRGTRYRENTEAFF. Full variable domain (rest looked up from reference TRBV15 and TRBJ1-1): DAMVIQNPRYQVTQFGKPVTLSCSQTLNHNVMYWYQQKSSQAPKLLFHYYDKDFNNEADTPDNFQSRRPNTSFCFLDIRSPGLGDTAMYLCATRGTRYRENTEAFFGQGTRLTVV.

The chain combines TRBV15 with TRBJ2-2; D possibly corresponds to TRBD1 (5 bases). The CDR3 is 15 amino acids. Between the trimmed V and J ends, which lost 6 bases and 2 bases, there was a span of 13 bases. Germline CDR1 and CDR2: LNHNV and YYDKDF (reference sequence). The CDR3: CATRVGDLNTGELFF. The DNA of the CDR3 is TGTGCCACCAGGGTAGGGGATTTAAACACCGGGGAGCTGTTTTTT.